Listed below are T cell receptor beta chains from one sample, sequenced in a study of T cell changes during pregnancy in multiple sclerosis. Here immunoSEQ multiplex PCR was the method, and the copy in TCRdb shows in-frame clones only, minus some. The sample yields tens of thousands of clones, more than 85% seen once. This material consisted of CD8+ T cells from peripheral blood mononuclear cells, taken in the third trimester of pregnancy. These receptors all come from a female donor with multiple sclerosis, enrolled in a pregnancy study. Each CDR3 is given with its conserved first and last residue. Each record gives: V gene, clone size, D gene, J gene, CDR3 protein, CDR3 DNA. D genes are given only for firm matches. Size is stated for part of the rows, as once, few or many counts, or as a class when the clone is expanded.

>TRBV6-4|NA|NA|TRBJ2-6
CASSETVASGANVLTF
TGTGCCAGCAGCGAAACGGTCGCCTCTGGGGCCAACGTCCTGACTTTC
>TRBV11-3|NA|TRBD1|TRBJ2-7
CASGRTGAPYEQYF
TGTGCCAGCGGGAGGACAGGGGCCCCCTACGAGCAGTACTTC
>TRBV7-2|NA|TRBD2|TRBJ2-1
CASTEPSGSPYNEQFF
TGTGCCAGCACCGAACCTAGCGGGAGCCCCTACAATGAGCAGTTCTTC
>TRBV5-1|NA|NA|TRBJ1-2
CASSLNSGNGYTF
TGCGCCAGCAGCTTGAATTCAGGGAATGGCTACACCTTC
>TRBV12-5|once|NA|TRBJ2-3
CASGPTGSDTQYF
TGTGCTAGTGGCCCAACCGGGTCAGATACGCAGTATTTT
>TRBV12-5|NA|NA|TRBJ1-4
CASGFEGIGLFF
TGTGCTAGTGGTTTCGAGGGAATAGGACTGTTTTTT
>TRBV5-8|NA|NA|TRBJ2-3
CASSPTRGQRADTQYF
TGTGCCAGCAGTCCGACTAGGGGGCAGAGGGCAGATACGCAGTATTTT
>TRBV27|NA|TRBD1|TRBJ1-2
CASSPRDREGYGYTF
TGTGCCAGCAGTCCCCGGGACAGAGAAGGCTATGGCTACACCTTC
>TRBV10-3|NA|NA|TRBJ2-3
CAISESKWGSISTDTQYF
TGTGCCATCAGTGAGTCGAAGTGGGGCTCAATTAGCACAGATACGCAGTATTTT
>TRBV28|once|NA|TRBJ2-7
CASSFQGGSYEQYF
TGTGCCAGCAGTTTCCAGGGGGGATCCTACGAGCAGTACTTC
>TRBV11-2|NA|NA|TRBJ2-5
CASSLRAADQETQYF
TGTGCCAGCAGCTTACGTGCTGCGGACCAAGAGACCCAGTACTTC
>TRBV27|NA|NA|TRBJ1-1
CASRGGDTEAFF
TGTGCCAGCAGAGGGGGGGACACTGAAGCTTTCTTT
>TRBV6-5|NA|TRBD1|TRBJ2-3
CASSYGTGGGDTQYF
TGTGCCAGCAGTTACGGGACAGGGGGAGGGGATACGCAGTATTTT
>TRBV27|once|NA|TRBJ2-7
CASSLARAYEQYF
TGTGCCAGCAGCCTAGCGCGTGCCTACGAGCAGTACTTC
>TRBV9|NA|NA|TRBJ2-7
CASSVYPQGDNEQYF
TGTGCCAGCAGCGTTTATCCACAGGGTGACAACGAGCAGTACTTC
>TRBV7-9|NA|NA|TRBJ1-1
CASSSDRNTEAFF
TGTGCCAGCAGTTCGGACAGGAACACTGAAGCTTTCTTT
>TRBV10-2|once|NA|TRBJ2-1
CASSEWEIYNEQFF
TGCGCCAGCAGTGAGTGGGAGATTTACAATGAGCAGTTCTTC
>TRBV11-3|NA|TRBD1|TRBJ1-1
CASSSRVNRGDTEAFF
TGTGCCAGCAGCTCCCGAGTAAACAGGGGCGACACTGAAGCTTTCTTT
>TRBV5-6|NA|TRBD1|TRBJ1-4
CASSFSTGVTEKLFF
TGTGCCAGCAGCTTCTCGACAGGGGTTACTGAAAAACTGTTTTTT
>TRBV30|NA|NA|TRBJ2-5
CAWSGTWTSYETQYF
TGTGCCTGGAGTGGTACCTGGACTTCGTACGAGACCCAGTACTTC
>TRBV10-2|NA|TRBD2|TRBJ2-7
CASRETSGASYEQYF
TGCGCCAGCAGGGAGACTAGCGGGGCGTCCTACGAGCAGTACTTC
>TRBV19|NA|NA|TRBJ1-5
CASSMSLNSNQPQHF
TGTGCCAGTAGTATGAGTCTAAATAGCAATCAGCCCCAGCATTTT
>TRBV30|NA|TRBD1|TRBJ1-1
CAWRGYDRGMNTEAFF
TGTGCCTGGAGGGGCTACGACAGGGGAATGAACACTGAAGCTTTCTTT
>TRBV15|NA|NA|TRBJ2-7
CATSVNRDSYEQYF
TGTGCCACCAGCGTAAACAGGGACTCCTACGAGCAGTACTTC
>TRBV4-1|NA|NA|TRBJ2-7
CASSQDIRGYEQYF
TGCGCCAGCAGCCAAGATATCAGGGGCTACGAGCAGTACTTC
>TRBV7-9|once|NA|TRBJ2-1
CASSPRPGEVINNEQFF
TGTGCCAGCAGCCCCCGGCCGGGGGAGGTTATTAACAATGAGCAGTTCTTC
>TRBV4-2|NA|NA|TRBJ2-1
CASSQDLVPGEYNEQFF
TGTGCCAGCAGCCAAGATCTTGTTCCGGGGGAGTACAATGAGCAGTTCTTC
>TRBV27|NA|NA|TRBJ1-5
CASSLLGDNQPQHF
TGTGCCAGCAGTTTACTCGGGGACAATCAGCCCCAGCATTTT
>TRBV15|NA|TRBD1|TRBJ2-5
CATSRDRDRARETQYF
TGTGCCACCAGCAGAGACCGGGACAGGGCACGGGAGACCCAGTACTTC
>TRBV25-1|NA|NA|TRBJ2-5
CASSESGNRETQYF
TGTGCCAGCAGTGAATCGGGTAATCGAGAGACCCAGTACTTC
>TRBV4-3|NA|TRBD2|TRBJ2-7
CASSQGRAGVEREQYF
TGCGCCAGCAGCCAAGGTCGAGCGGGGGTAGAGCGCGAGCAGTACTTC
>TRBV11-2|once|NA|TRBJ1-1
CASSLGGSRGAFF
TGTGCCAGCAGCTTAGGAGGCAGTCGGGGGGCTTTCTTT
>TRBV27|NA|NA|TRBJ2-6
CASSSSSGANVLTF
TGTGCCAGCAGTTCCAGCTCTGGGGCCAACGTCCTGACTTTC
>TRBV4-3|NA|NA|TRBJ1-3
CASSQDVSSGNTIYF
TGCGCCAGCAGCCAAGATGTCAGCTCTGGAAACACCATATATTTT
>TRBV28|once|NA|TRBJ2-7
CASSPLRSNYEQYF
TGTGCCAGCAGTCCACTAAGAAGTAACTACGAGCAGTACTTC
>TRBV14|NA|TRBD1|TRBJ2-7
CASSQGTFSDRGYF
TGTGCCAGCAGCCAAGGGACCTTCTCGGACAGGGGGTACTTC
>TRBV7-7|NA|NA|TRBJ2-2
CASSPNTATGELFF
TGTGCTAGCAGCCCAAACACCGCCACCGGGGAGCTGTTTTTT
>TRBV15|NA|TRBD2|TRBJ2-3
CATSRAGGRWTDTQYF
TGTGCCACCAGCAGGGCTGGCGGGAGGTGGACAGATACGCAGTATTTT
>TRBV9|NA|TRBD2|TRBJ2-5
CASSGQPGLAGGPGETQYF
TGTGCCAGCAGCGGCCAACCGGGACTAGCGGGGGGGCCGGGAGAGACCCAGTACTTC
>TRBV27|once|NA|TRBJ1-6
CASITGPRSYNSPLHF
TGTGCCAGCATTACAGGGCCGAGATCCTATAATTCACCCCTCCACTTT
>TRBV29-1|NA|TRBD2|TRBJ2-3
CSVDYLGGGAGDTQYF
TGCAGCGTTGACTATTTGGGCGGGGGGGCGGGAGATACGCAGTATTTT
>TRBV28|NA|NA|TRBJ1-1
CASRIASSLNTEAFF
TGTGCCAGCAGAATAGCCAGTTCCTTGAACACTGAAGCTTTCTTT